This T cell receptor (beta chain) appears in the sequencing data of a study of early T cells in non-severe SARS-CoV-2 infection. This clonotype has a count of ten or more. One entry per CDR3 protein, called by TCRdb with MiXCR from the 5' RACE reads. Of 25,000 to 35,000 distinct CDR3 sequences listed, approximately 5.6% were seen once; the top ten hold about 4%. The CDR3 is 15 residues long. Trimming removed 6 bases from V and 3 bases from J; junction bases left unmatched: 7. The rearrangement joins TRBV12-3 or TRBV12-4 to TRBJ1-5; TRBD1 aligns across 8 bases. This TCR came from an adult who was a healthcare worker with PCR-confirmed SARS-CoV-2 infection or an uninfected control (not recorded which). The source material was whole blood. The CDR3 spells CASSSTGGTNQPQHF. CDR3 coding DNA: TGTGCCAGCAGCTCCACAGGGGGGACCAATCAGCCCCAGCATTTT.